This TCR beta chain was captured in a study of OX40 agonist ivuxolimab in advanced cancers. Study in general: Melanoma, hepatocellular carcinoma, head and neck or renal cell cancer occurred in dose-escalation patients. Overall study findings and caveats: Fewer expanded clones were found on average in CD4+ than in CD8+ T cells. The investigators did not determine what antigen specificity the expanded peripheral T cells had.

This CDR3 has 18 amino acids. Germline V gene lookup returns CDR1 SGHDN and CDR2 FVKESK. Germline trimming cut 1 base from V and 8 bases from J; bases unmatched to any gene: 12. Details on this clone: Antigen specificity is unknown.

The protocol was immunoSEQ multiplex PCR, while the TCRdb copy is restricted to in-frame clones and leaves out a portion. The repertoire includes 49,000 or so clones, around 90% of them detected once, and 10% to 15% sits in the top ten. The TCR originated in an adult with an advanced solid tumor such as melanoma, head and neck, liver or kidney cancer. Here the sequenced sample was CD4+ or CD8+ T cells sorted from blood, taken in a trial of the OX40 agonist ivuxolimab. The V call is TRBV14, the J call TRBJ2-1; TRBD1 agrees at 12 bases. Written as DNA, the CDR3 is TGTGCCAGCAGCCAAGTCAAACGGGGGACAGGGGGCTTCCATGAGCAGTTCTTC. Its protein product is CASSQVKRGTGGFHEQFF.